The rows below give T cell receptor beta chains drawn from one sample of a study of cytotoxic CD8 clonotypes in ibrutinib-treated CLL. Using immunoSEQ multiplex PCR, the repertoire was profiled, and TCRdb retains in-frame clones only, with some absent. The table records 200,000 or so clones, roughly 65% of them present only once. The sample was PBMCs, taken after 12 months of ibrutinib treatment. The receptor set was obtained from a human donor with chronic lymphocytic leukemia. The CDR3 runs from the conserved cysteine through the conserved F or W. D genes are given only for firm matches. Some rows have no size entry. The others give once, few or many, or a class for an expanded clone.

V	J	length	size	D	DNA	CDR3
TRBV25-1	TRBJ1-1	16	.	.	TGTGCCAGCAGTGAATATGGGCGGGGTACCAACACTGAAGCTTTCTTT	CASSEYGRGTNTEAFF
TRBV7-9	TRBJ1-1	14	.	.	TGTGCCAGCAGCTTAGGTGGTATTAACACTGAAGCTTTCTTT	CASSLGGINTEAFF
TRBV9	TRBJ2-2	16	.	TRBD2	TGTGCCAGCAGCTTCTCCTCGGGGGGAGGGACCGGGGAGCTGTTTTTT	CASSFSSGGGTGELFF
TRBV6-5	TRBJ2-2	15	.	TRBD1	TGTGCCAGCAGTTACCGGACAGGGTGGCCCGGGGAGCTGTTTTTT	CASSYRTGWPGELFF
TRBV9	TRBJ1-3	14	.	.	TGTGCCAGCAGCGTATCAGGGGCCGGAAACACCATATATTTT	CASSVSGAGNTIYF
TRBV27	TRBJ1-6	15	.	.	TGTGCCAGCAGTCCCCGCACACAGGGTTACCCACCCCTCCACTTT	CASSPRTQGYPPLHF
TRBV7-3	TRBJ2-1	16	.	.	TGTGCCAGCAGCCTATATGCGCTAAGCTCCTACAATGAGCAGTTCTTC	CASSLYALSSYNEQFF
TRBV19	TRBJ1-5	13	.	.	TGTGCCAGTACTGGGCGGAGCAATCAGCCCCAGCATTTT	CASTGRSNQPQHF
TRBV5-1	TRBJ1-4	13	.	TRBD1	TGCGCCAGCAGCCGGGACAGTCTTGAAAAACTGTTTTTT	CASSRDSLEKLFF
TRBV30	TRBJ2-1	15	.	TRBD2	TGTGCCTGGACTCCGCAGCGGGGGAACTACAATGAGCAGTTCTTC	CAWTPQRGNYNEQFF
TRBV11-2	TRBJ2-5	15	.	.	TGTGCCAGCAGCTTAGACGGACCGAGCCAAGAGACCCAGTACTTC	CASSLDGPSQETQYF
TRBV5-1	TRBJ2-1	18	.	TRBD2	TGCGCCAGCAGCTTCCTGAAATTAGCGGGAGATGATTGGAATGAGCAGTTCTTC	CASSFLKLAGDDWNEQFF
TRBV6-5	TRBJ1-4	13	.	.	TGTGCCAGCAGACCCACGGCCGGGAAAAAACTGTTTTTT	CASRPTAGKKLFF
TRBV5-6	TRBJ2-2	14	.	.	TGTGCCAGCAGCTACGGCACCTTGGCGGGGGAGCTGTTTTTT	CASSYGTLAGELFF
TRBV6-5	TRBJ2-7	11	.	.	TGTGCCAGCACCTACTCCTACGAGCAGTACTTC	CASTYSYEQYF
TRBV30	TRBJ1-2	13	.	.	TGTGCCTGGAGCCAGGGTAACCAATATGGCTACACCTTC	CAWSQGNQYGYTF
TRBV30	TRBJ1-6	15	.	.	TGTGCCTGGAATGGAGGCTGGGCCTCGGAGTCACCCCTCCACTTT	CAWNGGWASESPLHF
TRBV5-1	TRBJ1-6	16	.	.	TGCGCCAGCAGCTTGGAGGCAGCCTGGGGGAATTCACCCCTCCACTTT	CASSLEAAWGNSPLHF
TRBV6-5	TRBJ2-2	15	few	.	TGTGCCAGCAGTTACGGGACGGCGGGGACCGGGGAGCTGTTTTTT	CASSYGTAGTGELFF
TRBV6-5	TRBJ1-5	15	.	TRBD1	TGTGCCAGCCGACAGGGAACGTATAGCAATCAGCCCCAGCATTTT	CASRQGTYSNQPQHF
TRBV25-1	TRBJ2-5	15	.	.	TGTGCCAGCAGCCCCCCGTTTGGGGCAAGGGAGACCCAGTACTTC	CASSPPFGARETQYF
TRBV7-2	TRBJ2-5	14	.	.	TGTGCCAGCAGCTTAGTTCGGTTCGCAGAGACCCAGTACTTC	CASSLVRFAETQYF
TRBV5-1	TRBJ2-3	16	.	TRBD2	TGCGCCAGCAGCACCGGGACTAGCGGGAGCACAGATACGCAGTATTTT	CASSTGTSGSTDTQYF
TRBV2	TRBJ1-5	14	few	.	TGTGCCAGCAGTGAATCAGGGTACAATCAGCCCCAGCATTTT	CASSESGYNQPQHF
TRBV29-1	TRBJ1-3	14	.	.	TGCAGCACCAGGACAGAAATATCTGGAAACACCATATATTTT	CSTRTEISGNTIYF
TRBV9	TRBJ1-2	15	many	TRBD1	TGTGCCAGCAGCGCCGACAGGGGCGCTAACTATGGCTACACCTTC	CASSADRGANYGYTF
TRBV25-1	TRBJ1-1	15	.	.	TGTGCCAGCAGCGGACCCGGGGGATGGAACACTGAAGCTTTCTTT	CASSGPGGWNTEAFF
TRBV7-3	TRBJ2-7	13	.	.	TGTGCCAGCAGCTTATCCCTGAAGGGGGAGCAGTACTTC	CASSLSLKGEQYF
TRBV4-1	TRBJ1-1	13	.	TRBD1	TGCGCCAGCAGCCTTGACAGGGCCACTGAAGCTTTCTTT	CASSLDRATEAFF
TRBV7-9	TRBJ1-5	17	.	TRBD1	TGTGCCAGCAGCTTCTACGTACGGACAGGGCTAAATCAGCCCCAGCATTTT	CASSFYVRTGLNQPQHF
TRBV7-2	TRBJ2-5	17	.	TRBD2	TGTGCCAGCAGCCCCAAAAGACTAGCGGGAGGGTCAGAGACCCAGTACTTC	CASSPKRLAGGSETQYF
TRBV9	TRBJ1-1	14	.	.	TGTGCCAGCAGCGTGGGGACACCGAACACTGAAGCTTTCTTT	CASSVGTPNTEAFF
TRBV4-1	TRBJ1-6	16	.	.	TGCGCCAGCAGCCAAGGAGCGGGACCAGTCGATTCACCCCTCCACTTT	CASSQGAGPVDSPLHF
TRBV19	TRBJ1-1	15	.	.	TGTGCCAGTAGTACCCGGACTACAGCTAACACTGAAGCTTTCTTT	CASSTRTTANTEAFF
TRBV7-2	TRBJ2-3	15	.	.	TGTGCCAGCAGCTCCCGACAGGGAGGTACAGATACGCAGTATTTT	CASSSRQGGTDTQYF
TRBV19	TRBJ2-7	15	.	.	TGTGCCAGTAGTATACGGAGGGCTGAAGCCTACGAGCAGTACTTC	CASSIRRAEAYEQYF
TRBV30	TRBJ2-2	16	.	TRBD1	TGTGCCTGGAGTAGGCCGGACAGGGAGAACACCGGGGAGCTGTTTTTT	CAWSRPDRENTGELFF
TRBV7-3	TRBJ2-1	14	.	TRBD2	TGTGCCAGCAGCTTACTGGGGAGGGGTGATGAGCAGTTCTTC	CASSLLGRGDEQFF
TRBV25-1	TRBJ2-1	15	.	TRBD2	TGTGCCAGCGAGGAAAGGACCGGGACTAGCGGTGAGCAGTTCTTC	CASEERTGTSGEQFF
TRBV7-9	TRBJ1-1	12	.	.	TGTGCCAGCAGCGCCGATTATCCCGAAGCTTTCTTT	CASSADYPEAFF
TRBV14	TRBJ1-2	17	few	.	TGTGCCAGCAGCCAAGCACCCTGGACAGCTTCTAACTATGGCTACACCTTC	CASSQAPWTASNYGYTF
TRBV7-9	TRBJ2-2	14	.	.	TGTGCCAGCAGCGGAGGACAGAACACCGGGGAGCTGTTTTTT	CASSGGQNTGELFF
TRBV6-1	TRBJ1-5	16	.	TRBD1	TGTGCCAGCAGTGAAATCAGGGGGCGAATTGATCAGCCCCAGCATTTT	CASSEIRGRIDQPQHF
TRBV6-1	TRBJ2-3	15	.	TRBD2	TGTGCCAGCAGTGATCTACTAGCGGGGACAGATACGCAGTATTTT	CASSDLLAGTDTQYF
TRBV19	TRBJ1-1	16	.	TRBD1	TGTGCCAGTAGTATCAGGACAGGGATCATGAACACTGAAGCTTTCTTT	CASSIRTGIMNTEAFF
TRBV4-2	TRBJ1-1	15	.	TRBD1	TGTGCCAGCAGCCAAAGGACAGGGGTGAACACTGAAGCTTTCTTT	CASSQRTGVNTEAFF
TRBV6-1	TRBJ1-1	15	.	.	TGTGCCACCCAAACAGGTGGGTTTAAGGGCACTGAAGCTTTCTTT	CATQTGGFKGTEAFF
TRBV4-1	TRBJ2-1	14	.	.	TGCGCCAGCAGACCTGTAGACAGCTACAATGAGCAGTTCTTC	CASRPVDSYNEQFF
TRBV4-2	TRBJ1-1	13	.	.	TGTGCCAGCAGCCAGGTAGATCAGAGTGAAGCTTTCTTT	CASSQVDQSEAFF